The source of this T cell receptor beta chain is a study of blood T cell repertoires in COVID-19. At the level of the study: Acute and convalescent COVID-19 samples came from the United States, Italy and Spain. Sources were T cells, B-cell-depleted T cells, or PBMCs; the material itself was cDNA or gDNA.

Germline V lookup: CDR1 SGHTA, CDR2 FQGTGA. This CDR3 has 13 amino acids. The germline V and J ends were trimmed by 4 bases and 7 bases, with 12 bases remaining between them. Authors' data handling: Amplifying reference gene primers gave estimates of nucleated cell counts. This table comes from immunoSEQ multiplex PCR, and its TCRdb copy is limited to in-frame clones, with some not included. V, J and clone size reflect that table, while D and trimming were determined from the DNA. The repertoire holds 270,000 or so clones, with over 70% as singletons. This receptor was taken from a human donor in a cohort sampled during active COVID-19. The chain carries TRBV7-3 and TRBJ2-3, with a weak D call TRBD1 (5 bases). The sequencing input was peripheral blood. The CDR3 reads CASSSYRKNTQYF. The CDR3 nucleotides are TGTGCCAGCAGCTCCTACAGGAAGAATACGCAGTATTTT. Looking up the rest from reference TRBV7-3 and TRBJ2-3 gives the full variable domain: GAGVSQTPSNKVTEKGKYVELRCDPISGHTALYWYRQSLGQGPEFLIYFQGTGAADDSGLPNDRFFAVRPEGSVSTLKIQRTERGDSAVYLCASSSYRKNTQYFGPGTRLTVL.